The rows below give T cell receptor beta chains drawn from one sample of a study of Ad26.COV2.S vaccination and SARS-CoV-2 variants. Some clones are missing from TCRdb's copy, which holds only in-frame ones; the method was immunoSEQ multiplex PCR. The sample shows roughly 380,000 clones, about 88% of them seen only once. The sequenced sample was peripheral blood, obtained in a trial of Ad26.COV2.S vaccine versus placebo. All receptors derive from a person aged 18-65 years who received the Ad26.COV2.S COVID-19 vaccine or a placebo. CDR3s include the opening cysteine and the closing phenylalanine or tryptophan. Each record gives: D gene, J gene, V gene, CDR3 length, clone size, CDR3 DNA, CDR3 protein. A D gene is named only where the DNA matches it firmly. Not every row has a clone size; where given, it reads once, few, many or a size class.

TRBD1 | TRBJ1-2 | TRBV5-6 | 15 | - | TGTGCCAGCAGCTATATGGACAGGGGCCGCTATGGCTACACCTTC | CASSYMDRGRYGYTF
- | TRBJ1-1 | TRBV7-9 | 14 | - | TGTGCCAGCAGCTTATTGGGGGGCTCCACTGAAGCTTTCTTT | CASSLLGGSTEAFF
TRBD2 | TRBJ2-1 | TRBV6-4 | 16 | - | TGTGCCAGCAGTGACTCAGCTAGCGGGAGGGGCAATGAGCAGTTCTTC | CASSDSASGRGNEQFF
TRBD2 | TRBJ2-7 | TRBV15 | 17 | - | TGTGCCACCAGCAGAGAAGCGGGGGGCCGCAAATCCTACGAGCAGTACTTC | CATSREAGGRKSYEQYF
- | TRBJ2-5 | TRBV2 | 13 | - | TGTGCCAGCAGTCTTGACAACCCAGGGACCCAGTACTTC | CASSLDNPGTQYF
TRBD1 | TRBJ2-3 | TRBV10-1 | 16 | once | TGCGCCAGCAGCAAGACCGGGACAGGAAGCACAGATACGCAGTATTTT | CASSKTGTGSTDTQYF
TRBD2 | TRBJ2-1 | TRBV6-2/TRBV6-3 | 16 | - | TGTGCCAGCAGTTACGGTCGACTAGCGGGAAGCAATGAGCAGTTCTTC | CASSYGRLAGSNEQFF
TRBD1 | TRBJ1-2 | TRBV18 | 17 | - | TGTGCCAGCTCACCCCGGGACAGAGGATCCGGGGACTATGGCTACACCTTC | CASSPRDRGSGDYGYTF
TRBD1 | TRBJ1-1 | TRBV6-2/TRBV6-3 | 16 | - | TGTGCCAGCAGTTCCGACTCGGGACAGGAGAACACTGAAGCTTTCTTT | CASSSDSGQENTEAFF
- | TRBJ2-5 | TRBV20-1 | 11 | - | TGCAGTGCTAGACAGGGGGAGACCCAGTACTTC | CSARQGETQYF
TRBD1 | TRBJ1-1 | TRBV2 | 17 | few | TGTGCCAGCAGTGAACGGACGGTGAGGGACAGCTGGACTGAAGCTTTCTTT | CASSERTVRDSWTEAFF